The entry that follows covers one T cell receptor (beta chain) sequence. Its antigen remains unidentified. 5'RACE, which relied on constant-segment primers, yielded TCR alpha and TCR beta cDNA libraries carrying sample barcodes and UMIs. TCRdb re-derived calls from the 5' RACE reads in MiXCR, one entry per CDR3 protein. The profile shows approximately 490,000 distinct CDR3 sequences, 20% of them singletons. Germline V gene data show CDR1 as SGHTA and CDR2 as FQGNSA. V shed 5 bases and J shed 5 bases, with 26 bases lying between them. The CDR3 sequence is 18 residues long. These data are taken from a study of T-cell memory formation after mild COVID-19. Study-wide points: Among clones peaking at day 37 in the second wave, SARS-CoV-2 specificity remained unconfirmed. Those CD4+ clones that contracted were mainly in CM and EM (CD8+ ones in EMRA).

This TCR was sampled from an adult woman who had mild COVID-19 (a few samples of this study predate the infection). Cell type and time point are not known. The V and J genes are TRBV7-2 and TRBJ2-3, with D perhaps assigned TRBD1 or TRBD2 (6 bases each). The sequencing input was PBMCs or a T cell subset sorted from them (not recorded which). As DNA, the CDR3 is TGTGCCAGCAGCCCCTACCGAATGGGGGGCGCTATAGGAGATACGCAGTATTTT. Encoded protein: CASSPYRMGGAIGDTQYF.